One and the same sample provided the 27 T cell receptor beta chains below, sequenced in a study of CD8+ T cells in alopecia areata. RNA extraction and reverse transcription yielded cDNA as sequencing template. TCRdb's copy holds only in-frame clones and misses some; the assay was immunoSEQ multiplex PCR. The sample includes about 140,000 clones, about three fifths of them seen just once. Sequencing was done on a sample of CD8+ T cells sorted from blood. The receptors come from a human donor in good health.

Only one count was recorded for this clone. The chain has TRBV2 and TRBJ2-3; D gene ambiguous. Trimming took 8 bases from V and 6 from J, leaving 12 bases between them. The CDR3 has 12 residues. CDR1 SNHLY and CDR2 FYNNEI come from the germline V gene. Here the CDR3 DNA reads TGTGCCAGCCCTTCCGTCCCGGATACGCAGTATTTT. As protein: CASPSVPDTQYF. Looking up the rest from reference TRBV2 and TRBJ2-3 gives the full variable domain: EPEVTQTPSHQVTQMGQEVILRCVPISNHLYFYWYRQILGQKVEFLVSFYNNEISEKSEIFDDQFSVERPDGSNFTLKIRSTKLEDSAMYFCASPSVPDTQYFGPGTRLTVL.

V is TRBV6-5 and J is TRBJ1-4, with TRBD1 matching over 7 bases. This CDR3 contains 13 residues. Germline V gives CDR1 MNHEY, CDR2 SVGAGI. The ends lost 8 bases at V and 5 bases at J; junction bases unmatched: 5. Written as DNA, the CDR3 is TGTGCCAGCCGGGCAGGGGGAAATGAAAAACTGTTTTTT. Residues: CASRAGGNEKLFF.

This clone has only one observation. The V call is TRBV19, the J call TRBJ2-7, with 9 positions matching TRBD1. With V trimmed by 6 bases and J by 2 bases, 2 bases remained unmatched. The V gene's germline CDR1 is LNHDA and CDR2 SQIVND (reference sequence). This CDR3 spans 13 amino acids. This CDR3 is CASSGTGPYEQYF. The DNA of the CDR3 is TGTGCCAGTAGCGGGACAGGGCCCTACGAGCAGTACTTC.

The chain links TRBV29-1 to TRBJ2-3; D not certain. Deletions cut 3 bases from V and 4 bases from J, with 17 bases between. The CDR3 loop spans 15 amino acids. The germline V gene encodes CDR1 SQVTM and CDR2 ANQGSEA. The DNA of the CDR3 is TGCAGCGTTGATGGGGTGGAAAAGGATGCAGATACGCAGTATTTT. It encodes CSVDGVEKDADTQYF.

This chain uses TRBV4-1 with TRBJ1-2; 8 bases agree with TRBD1. CDR1 is MGHRA, CDR2 YSYEKL, per germline. The CDR3 is made up of 16 amino acids. V was pared by 0 bases and J by 6 bases, with 9 bases of the junction left unmatched. In DNA, the CDR3 is TGCGCCAGCAGCCAAGATTGGGGACAGGAGGTTCATGGCTACACCTTC. This codes for CASSQDWGQEVHGYTF.

CDR3 loop: CASSESRVARYEQYF. The CDR3 DNA reads as TGTGCCAGCAGTGAAAGTAGAGTTGCGCGCTACGAGCAGTACTTC. The chain joins TRBV6-1 to TRBJ2-7; D uncertain. Germline V gene lookup returns CDR1 MNHNS and CDR2 SASEGT. V was clipped by 2 bases and J by 3 bases, with 14 bases between them. The CDR3 length is 15 residues.

The CDR3 loop is CATGGSDRQPQHF. In DNA, the CDR3 is TGTGCCACCGGCGGGTCCGATAGACAGCCCCAGCATTTT. The chain couples TRBV27 to TRBJ1-5; D unclear. The CDR3 length is 13 residues. The germline V and J ends were trimmed by 10 bases and 7 bases, with 17 bases remaining between them. CDR1 MNHEY and CDR2 SMNVEV come from the germline V gene (reference sequence).

This chain uses TRBV5-1 with TRBJ2-5; 8 nucleotides line up with TRBD1. CDR3 length equals 14 residues. Trimming cost V 4 bases and J 3 bases; bases outside gene matches: 5. Germline assignment: CDR1 SGHRS and CDR2 YFSETQ. CDR3 sequence reads: CASSVLTGEETQYF. CDR3 DNA: TGCGCCAGCAGCGTCCTGACAGGGGAAGAGACCCAGTACTTC.

This clone was recorded once. The chain couples TRBV29-1 to TRBJ1-5; D is unresolved. Between the trimmed V and J ends, which lost 6 bases and 0 bases, there was a span of 6 bases. CDR1 and CDR2 (germline): SQVTM, ANQGSEA. The CDR3 is made up of 12 amino acids. CDR3 region: CSVQNSNQPQHF. CDR3 nucleotide sequence: TGCAGCGTCCAGAATAGCAATCAGCCCCAGCATTTT.

The V gene is TRBV4-2, the J gene TRBJ2-2, with 11 bases fitting TRBD2. Trimming removed 6 bases from V and 2 bases from J; junction bases left unmatched: 2. This CDR3 region has 15 residues. Germline V CDR1 and CDR2: LGHNA, YNFKEQ. CDR3 sequence: CASRTSGRNTGELFF. In DNA, the CDR3 is TGTGCCAGCAGAACTAGCGGGAGAAACACCGGGGAGCTGTTTTTT.

This rearrangement joins TRBV19 to TRBJ2-1; 11 bases align to TRBD2. Germline loops: CDR1 LNHDA, CDR2 SQIVND (reference sequence). CDR3 length: 18 amino acids. With 1 base clipped from V and 8 bases from J, the junction kept 13 bases outside the gene matches. This CDR3 reads CASSIGLAGGGMADEQFF. The CDR3 nucleotides read TGTGCCAGTAGTATAGGTCTAGCGGGAGGAGGTATGGCGGATGAGCAGTTCTTC. Filled out from reference TRBV19 and TRBJ2-1, the complete variable domain reads DGGITQSPKYLFRKEGQNVTLSCEQNLNHDAMYWYRQDPGQGLRLIYYSQIVNDFQKGDIAEGYSVSREKKESFPLTVTSAQKNPTAFYLCASSIGLAGGGMADEQFFGPGTRLTVL.

This clone was counted only a few times. CDR3 sequence: CASSLVGEPDEQFF. The CDR3 DNA reads TGCGCCAGCAGCTTGGTTGGAGAGCCGGATGAGCAGTTCTTC. The gene calls are TRBV5-1 and TRBJ2-1; unclear D gene. The V end lost 0 bases, the J end lost 8 bases, and 12 bases lay between the germline ends. This CDR3 is 14 amino acids long. From germline, CDR1 is SGHRS and CDR2 YFSETQ. Full variable domain (rest looked up from reference TRBV5-1 and TRBJ2-1): KAGVTQTPRYLIKTRGQQVTLSCSPISGHRSVSWYQQTPGQGLQFLFEYFSETQRNKGNFPGRFSGRQFSNSRSEMNVSTLELGDSALYLCASSLVGEPDEQFFGPGTRLTVL.

This clone turned up a few times. This rearrangement joins TRBV27 to TRBJ2-2; possible D gene TRBD1, 7 bases. In germline, CDR1 is MNHEY, CDR2 SMNVEV (reference sequence). This CDR3 has 12 residues. Deletions cut 6 bases from V and 11 bases from J, with 13 bases between. The CDR3 DNA reads as TGTGCCAGCAGCAGACAGGGAGGCGAGCTGTTTTTT. It is translated as CASSRQGGELFF.

The chain is built from TRBV9 and TRBJ2-7, with TRBD2 matching over 10 bases. The V segment lost 0 bases and the J segment 0 bases; nucleotides outside the gene matches: 3. The CDR3 spans 16 residues. Looked up from germline, CDR1 is SGDLS and CDR2 is YYNGEE. Here the CDR3 reads CASSVGGLASSYEQYF. In nucleotides, the CDR3 is TGTGCCAGCAGCGTAGGGGGACTAGCGAGCTCCTACGAGCAGTACTTC.

This clone was detected only a few times. CDR3 in amino acids: CASTGLAGGPNEQFF. The CDR3 region has the DNA TGTGCCAGCACCGGACTAGCGGGAGGGCCCAATGAGCAGTTCTTC. V usage is TRBV2 and J usage is TRBJ2-1, with 15 bases that match TRBD2. Germline V CDR1 and CDR2: SNHLY, FYNNEI. The V and J ends lost 7 bases and 6 bases, in that order; junction bases with no gene match: 4. CDR3 size: 15 residues.

The rearrangement uses TRBV19 and TRBJ1-2, with 9 bases identical to TRBD1. The CDR3 runs 19 residues. From germline, CDR1 is LNHDA and CDR2 SQIVND (reference sequence). J lost 1 base, V lost 4 bases, and 16 bases had no gene match. The CDR3 region is CASSSPPSDRGPHNYGYTF. Written as DNA, the CDR3 is TGTGCCAGTAGTAGCCCCCCTTCGGACAGGGGCCCACATAACTATGGCTACACCTTC.

This CDR3 is CASSPTPQANYGYTF. The CDR3 DNA is TGTGCCAGCAGCCCAACACCACAAGCTAACTATGGCTACACCTTC. J is TRBJ1-2 and V is TRBV9; the D is unclear. Germline V gene sequence: CDR1 SGDLS, CDR2 YYNGEE. This CDR3 is 15 amino acids long. Trimming shortened V by 4 bases and J by 0 bases, and 13 bases separated the two germline ends.

The chain couples TRBV19 to TRBJ1-5, with D possibly TRBD1 on 5 matching bases. This CDR3 region has 14 residues. Germline V gene lookup returns CDR1 LNHDA and CDR2 SQIVND (reference sequence). V was trimmed by 10 bases and J by 4 bases, leaving 17 bases between them. Written as DNA, the CDR3 is TGTGCCACCCTGGGGAGACAGCTTAATCAGCCCCAGCATTTT. This gives the protein CATLGRQLNQPQHF.

The chain recombines TRBV19 with TRBJ1-1; D call uncertain. Germline CDR1 is LNHDA and CDR2 is SQIVND (reference sequence). This CDR3 comprises 14 residues. Trimming removed 3 bases from V and 3 bases from J, with 11 bases in between. The CDR3 protein is CASSIADGYTEAFF. The CDR3 DNA is TGTGCCAGTAGTATCGCCGACGGTTACACTGAAGCTTTCTTT.

The chain recombines TRBV4-1 with TRBJ1-1; maybe TRBD1 (6 bases). The CDR3 totals 15 residues. Trimming took 3 bases from V and 5 from J, leaving 16 bases between them. The germline V gene encodes CDR1 MGHRA and CDR2 YSYEKL. The CDR3 region is CASSHTTQGFTEAFF. CDR3 nucleotides: TGCGCCAGCAGCCATACGACACAGGGTTTTACTGAAGCTTTCTTT.

The CDR3 DNA sequence: TGTGCCAGCAGCTTAAGGTCCGGCTACGAGCAGTACTTC. It translates to CASSLRSGYEQYF. J is TRBJ2-7 and V is TRBV7-3; D gene unclear. Deletions cut 1 base from V and 3 bases from J, with 7 bases between. CDR1 SGHTA and CDR2 FQGTGA come from the germline V gene. The CDR3 sequence is 13 residues long.

J is TRBJ2-7 and V is TRBV28, with D unclear. The CDR3 spans 12 residues. In germline, CDR1 is MDHEN, CDR2 SYDVKM. Trimming left V 8 bases short and J 3 bases short, with 11 bases between. CDR3 coding DNA: TGTGCCAGCGGGCCGGGTGACTACGAGCAGTACTTC. It codes for CASGPGDYEQYF.

V and J are TRBV5-1 and TRBJ1-1; D is undetermined. Germline values: CDR1 SGHRS, CDR2 YFSETQ. V was clipped by 3 bases and J by 4 bases, with 13 bases between them. The CDR3 extends over 14 amino acids. The CDR3 protein is CASSSSSGGTEAFF. CDR3 DNA: TGCGCCAGCAGCTCCTCTTCAGGTGGCACTGAAGCTTTCTTT.

This clone was found many times. The V and J genes are TRBV27 and TRBJ2-1; D is ambiguous. The germline V gene has CDR1 MNHEY and CDR2 SMNVEV (reference sequence). The CDR3 spans 13 residues. Trimming left V 4 bases short and J 4 bases short, with 8 bases between. CDR3 protein: CASSWKQYNEQFF. The CDR3, as DNA: TGTGCCAGCAGTTGGAAGCAATACAATGAGCAGTTCTTC.

This clone was recorded only once. V is TRBV28 and J is TRBJ2-7; TRBD2 is a possible D gene (5 bases). The V end was cut by 8 bases, the J end by 3 bases, with 14 bases between. Germline CDR1 reads MDHEN; CDR2 reads SYDVKM. This CDR3 is built from 13 residues. CDR3: CASRTRGNYEQYF. CDR3 bases: TGTGCCAGCCGCACGAGAGGGAACTACGAGCAGTACTTC.

The genes are TRBV7-8 and TRBJ1-5; D uncertain. Germline-derived CDR1 and CDR2 are SGHVS and FQNEAQ. V was shortened by 1 base and J by 11 bases, with 15 bases between the two germline ends. This CDR3 is 14 amino acids long. CDR3 coding DNA: TGTGCCAGCAGCTTAGGGACGTATTTGGCGGCCCAGCATTTT. Residues: CASSLGTYLAAQHF. The whole variable domain, filled in from reference TRBV7-8 and TRBJ1-5, reads GAGVSQSPRYKVAKRGQDVALRCDPISGHVSLFWYQQALGQGPEFLTYFQNEAQLDKSGLPSDRFFAERPEGSVSTLKIQRTQQEDSAVYLCASSLGTYLAAQHFGDGTRLSIL.

This sequence joins TRBV29-1 and TRBJ2-2, with a tentative D call TRBD2 (6 bases). The germline V and J ends were trimmed by 7 bases and 6 bases, with 9 bases remaining between them. The CDR3 has 11 residues. Germline CDR1 and CDR2: SQVTM and ANQGSEA. CDR3 in amino acids: CSGGTAGELFF. For the CDR3, the DNA is TGCAGCGGCGGGACCGCCGGGGAGCTGTTTTTT.